Listed below are T cell receptor beta chains from one sample, sequenced in a study of blood T cell repertoires in COVID-19. Libraries were prepared by immunoSEQ multiplex PCR; TCRdb keeps only in-frame clonotypes and omits some of them. The table records 100,000 to 110,000 clones, under 90% of them present only once. Sequenced sample: peripheral blood. Source of these receptors: a human donor in a cohort sampled during active COVID-19. The CDR3 runs from the conserved cysteine through the conserved F or W.

TRBV6-1	TRBJ2-1	CASSVPGLAGAHEQFF
TRBV27	TRBJ1-6	CASSLSTGSSYNSPLHF
TRBV29-1	TRBJ1-2	CSVEDNNYGYTF
TRBV7-9	TRBJ2-7	CASSTFVGAEQYF
TRBV7-9	TRBJ2-7	CASSPTAYEQYF
TRBV2	TRBJ2-2	CASSGGQGGTGELFF
TRBV6-2/TRBV6-3	TRBJ1-5	CASNPGTGNQPQHF
TRBV6-2/TRBV6-3	TRBJ1-6	CASSTGTPSSYNSPLHF
TRBV27	TRBJ2-1	CASSLYPGQGSIDEQFF
TRBV18	TRBJ2-5	CASARGSQETQYF
TRBV6-6	TRBJ2-5	CASSYTRAGDSETQYF
TRBV10-1	TRBJ2-5	CASSESRQGARETQYF
TRBV11-3	TRBJ2-1	CASSLVGAGEQFF
TRBV25-1	TRBJ2-1	CASSSTGGLYNEQFF
TRBV19	TRBJ2-6	CASSDQGTGANVLTF
TRBV7-2	TRBJ2-5	CASSFGPGDLETQYF
TRBV5-1	TRBJ1-5	CASSLAGQGGQPQHF
TRBV5-4	TRBJ1-2	CASSLGSGNYGYTF
TRBV18	TRBJ1-1	CASSPAGVNTEAFF
TRBV18	TRBJ1-1	CASSPSGTVMNTEAFF
TRBV12-1	TRBJ2-7	CASSFVEGRDTSSYEQYF
TRBV4-3	TRBJ2-2	CASSQAWGANTGELFF
TRBV6-4	TRBJ2-1	CASSDWDSSEQFF
TRBV7-2	TRBJ2-1	CASSTLINEQFF
TRBV7-2	TRBJ1-4	CASSLYREPNEKLFF
TRBV6-5	TRBJ1-1	CASSYMALNTEAFF
TRBV19	TRBJ2-3	CASSIAGRSTDTQYF
TRBV5-1	TRBJ2-7	CASSLAEGGENEQYF
TRBV30	TRBJ2-3	CAWSVGLAANTDTQYF
TRBV5-1	TRBJ1-5	CASSLGDRGGNQPQHF
TRBV10-3	TRBJ2-3	CAISDGPDTQYF
TRBV10-3	TRBJ2-2	CAISVQDVGELFF
TRBV6-5	TRBJ1-1	CASTAGVTGGSEAFF
TRBV7-8	TRBJ2-4	CASSQQLGGGTYAKNIQYF
TRBV19	TRBJ2-2	CASSTPGQGAGELFF
TRBV20-1	TRBJ2-7	CSARQGSEQYF
TRBV5-1	TRBJ1-1	CASSPPSTGTEAFF
TRBV6-6	TRBJ2-1	CASSYILVGEQFF
TRBV6-6	TRBJ1-1	CASSYPEDLAEAFF
TRBV2	TRBJ2-2	CASSPEGPHTGELFF
TRBV9	TRBJ1-2	CASSPTEGTRNYGYTF
TRBV10-3	TRBJ2-7	CAISQSYEQYF
TRBV7-2	TRBJ2-7	CASSPGLAPSFRSYEQYF
TRBV5-1	TRBJ1-1	CASSLARGRNTEAFF
TRBV5-1	TRBJ2-3	CASSLGTLLLSADTQYF
TRBV3-1/TRBV3-2	TRBJ2-7	CASSQGGGNEQYF
TRBV6-6	TRBJ2-2	CASGDTGQGRTGELFF
TRBV2	TRBJ2-7	CASSWEAGLGQYF